This T cell receptor beta chain was identified in a study of blood T cell repertoires in COVID-19. Profiling relied on immunoSEQ multiplex PCR, and the TCRdb table lists in-frame clones only, not all of them. Of about 160,000 clones in the sample, around 80% were seen once. V shed 1 base, J shed 5 bases, and the junction held 2 bases outside the gene matches. CDR1 and CDR2 from the germline V gene are SGHAT and FQNNGV. This CDR3 is built from 15 residues. The rearrangement uses TRBV11-2 and TRBJ2-2, with 9 positions matching TRBD1. The sequenced sample consisted of peripheral blood. This clonotype was obtained from a man aged 55 to 69 with acute or convalescent COVID-19. The CDR3 DNA reads TGTGCCAGCAGCTTAGTGGACAGGGGTACCGGGGAGCTGTTTTTT. Its translation is CASSLVDRGTGELFF.